The clone carrying this T cell receptor beta chain was recorded at least ten times. What it binds is not known. The observed sequence ends 3 residues before the CDR3 terminus, with the missing tail filled in from the germline J gene. The sample originates from a study of T cell clonality in common variable immunodeficiency. Study results and caveats: Shared TCRbeta clones were fewer between CVID subjects than controls. What drives increased CVID clonality needs T cell subpopulation sequencing.

TCRdb's table, derived via immunoSEQ multiplex PCR, lists solely in-frame clones and lacks some. This sample has about 34,000 clones and no singletons, with about 1% in the ten largest. V trimming: 4 bases; J trimming: 6 bases; junction bases outside the gene matches: 9. Germline V gives CDR1 LGHDT, CDR2 YNNKEL (reference sequence). The CDR3 runs 16 residues. The sample consisted of peripheral blood mononuclear cells. The genes are TRBV3-1 (or the pseudogene TRBV3-2) and TRBJ2-2, with 9 bases fitting TRBD1. This sequence originates from a person between 18 and 75 years old in good health. The CDR3 is CASSLWDRVLAGELFF. CDR3 DNA, as far as it was read: TGTGCCAGCAGCCTTTGGGACAGGGTATTGGCCGGGGAG.